These 20 T cell receptor beta chains were all obtained from the same sample, sequenced in a study of human T cells and chemical hapten exposure. Via MiXCR, TCRdb re-called the RACE reads, giving one row per CDR3 protein. Of about 270,000 distinct CDR3 sequences listed, roughly 7.7% are singletons. Stated time point: pre-sensitization, week 0. The treatment here: therapeutic diphenylcyclopropenone sensitization with weekly scalp DPC. This material consisted of whole blood, taken in connection with sensitization to the hapten diphenylcyclopropenone (DPC). The receptor source for this set is a man between 18 and 35 years old with alopecia areata. Some clones in this sample may be carry-over from other donors' samples.

In its sample, this clonotype was seen a few times. This may stem from a read error, because a much larger clone lies one nucleotide away. J is TRBJ2-6 and V is TRBV6-4, with D hard to call. This CDR3 is built from 14 residues. Germline CDR1 reads MRHNA; CDR2 reads SNTAGT. The ends were cut back, 3 bases at V and 0 bases at J, with 3 bases in the middle. The CDR3 spells CASSEGSGANVLTF. CDR3 sequence (DNA): TGTGCCAGCAGTGAAGGCTCTGGGGCCAACGTCCTGACTTTC.

At least ten counts were recorded for this clonotype. The chain joins TRBV29-1 to TRBJ2-2; D may be TRBD1 (6 bases). This CDR3 comprises 13 residues. V lost 5 bases to trimming and J lost 1 base, with 8 bases between them. Germline V lookup: CDR1 SQVTM, CDR2 ANQGSEA. CDR3 loop: CSVLGQNTGELFF. In DNA form, the CDR3 reads TGCAGCGTTCTGGGACAGAACACCGGGGAGCTGTTTTTT.

The rearrangement links TRBV7-9 to TRBJ2-2; maybe TRBD1 (6 bases). The CDR3 length is 15 residues. Germline CDR1 and CDR2: SEHNR and FQNEAQ (reference sequence). The V gene lost 6 bases and the J gene lost 4 bases, with 15 bases spanning the gap. The chain's CDR3 is CASRRDTRGTGELFF. The CDR3, as DNA: TGTGCCAGCAGACGGGACACTCGGGGCACCGGGGAGCTGTTTTTT.

This clonotype was detected a few times. The genes are TRBV12-3 or TRBV12-4 and TRBJ1-2, with D perhaps TRBD1 (5 bases). V dropped 4 bases and J dropped 7 bases, with 16 bases sitting between them. CDR3 length equals 14 residues. The CDR3 reads CASSSRDSWSGYTF. The CDR3 DNA reads as TGTGCCAGCAGTTCCCGGGACTCCTGGTCTGGCTACACCTTC.

In its sample, this clonotype was seen a few times. The chain uses TRBV7-2 and TRBJ1-2; TRBD1 matches 9 bases. J was trimmed by 8 bases and V by 4 bases; bases with no gene match: 8. This CDR3 has 14 residues. Germline V lookup: CDR1 SGHTA, CDR2 FQGNSA. CDR3 DNA sequence: TGTGCCAGCAGCTCGACACAGGGGGCAGGCGGCTACACCTTC. Amino acid sequence: CASSSTQGAGGYTF.

The CDR3 nucleotides are TGCGCCAGCAGCCTAAATGTTGGACAGAGCACCGGGGAGCTGTTTTTT. Residues: CASSLNVGQSTGELFF. J is TRBJ2-2 and V is TRBV5-1; a possible D gene is TRBD1 (6 bases). The germline V gene has CDR1 SGHRS and CDR2 YFSETQ. The CDR3 sequence is 16 residues long. V gave up 4 bases and J gave up 4 bases, with 17 bases separating them. The full variable domain, rest sourced from reference TRBV5-1 and TRBJ2-2, is KAGVTQTPRYLIKTRGQQVTLSCSPISGHRSVSWYQQTPGQGLQFLFEYFSETQRNKGNFPGRFSGRQFSNSRSEMNVSTLELGDSALYLCASSLNVGQSTGELFFGEGSRLTVL.

This clonotype was seen a few times. CDR3 bases: TGTGCCAGCAGCTTAGTCTCTAGGAAAACTGAAGCTTTCTTT. Translated, it gives CASSLVSRKTEAFF. This chain joins TRBV7-9 and TRBJ1-1; D uncertain. V was pared by 1 base and J by 5 bases, with 11 bases between. The CDR3 consists of 14 residues. Germline CDR1 and CDR2: SEHNR and FQNEAQ (reference sequence). Using reference TRBV7-9 and TRBJ1-1 for the parts outside the CDR3, the full variable domain is DTGVSQNPRHKITKRGQNVTFRCDPISEHNRLYWYRQTLGQGPEFLTYFQNEAQLEKSRLLSDRFSAERPKGSFSTLEIQRTEQGDSAMYLCASSLVSRKTEAFFGQGTRLTVV.

The chain recombines TRBV27 with TRBJ1-2; D ambiguous. V lost 4 bases to trimming and J lost 4 bases, with 10 bases between them. This CDR3 comprises 13 residues. Germline lookup yields CDR1 MNHEY and CDR2 SMNVEV (reference sequence). The CDR3 sequence is CASSYRDSYGYTF. Written as DNA, the CDR3 is TGTGCCAGCAGTTATAGGGATAGCTATGGCTACACCTTC.

This clonotype was observed a handful of times. The rearrangement uses TRBV5-1 and TRBJ2-6; TRBD1 matches at 7 bases. Germline V gene sequence: CDR1 SGHRS, CDR2 YFSETQ. The CDR3 runs to 17 residues. The ends lost 4 bases at V and 0 bases at J; junction bases unmatched: 7. CDR3 residues: CASSNGQASSGANVLTF. CDR3 sequence (DNA): TGCGCCAGCAGCAACGGACAGGCGAGCTCTGGGGCCAACGTCCTGACTTTC.

This clonotype was seen ten or more times. The gene calls are TRBV11-1 and TRBJ2-2; weak D call: TRBD1 (5 bases). Germline loops: CDR1 SGHAT, CDR2 FQDESV (reference sequence). The CDR3 extends over 14 amino acids. V was shortened by 3 bases and J by 1 base, with 6 bases between the two germline ends. CDR3 loop: CASSFGQNTGELFF. The CDR3 region has the DNA TGTGCCAGCAGCTTTGGACAGAACACCGGGGAGCTGTTTTTT. Based on the CDR3 plus reference TRBV11-1 and TRBJ2-2, the full variable domain is EAEVAQSPRYKITEKSQAVAFWCDPISGHATLYWYRQILGQGPELLVQFQDESVVDDSQLPKDRFSAERLKGVDSTLKIQPAELGDSAMYLCASSFGQNTGELFFGEGSRLTVL.

Regarding this clonotype: One end of the junction does not line up with germline, which may come from a read error. The V call is TRBV9, the J call TRBJ1-1; D is unclear. CDR3 length: 13 residues. Germline V lookup: CDR1 SGDLS, CDR2 YYNGEE. CDR3 coding DNA: TGTGCCAGCAGCGCCTCCTCCAGCACTGAAGCTTCCTTT. Translation: CASSASSSTEASF.

This clonotype was picked up many times. The chain is built from TRBV29-1 and TRBJ2-2; 7 nucleotides agree with TRBD2. The CDR3 contains 16 residues. Unmatched junction bases numbered 13, after V lost 5 bases and J lost 4 bases. Germline CDR1 SQVTM, CDR2 ANQGSEA. In DNA form, the CDR3 reads TGCAGCGTTCGACTTCCGCGGGGGTCGAGCACCGGGGAGCTGTTTTTT. Amino acid sequence: CSVRLPRGSSTGELFF.

The chain is built from TRBV12-3 or TRBV12-4 and TRBJ1-1; D is undetermined. Trimming removed 5 bases at V and 11 bases at J, with 12 bases between. The CDR3 length is 11 residues. CDR3 in DNA: TGTGCCAGCAGTACGCGGTTCTCGGCTTTCTTT. This codes for CASSTRFSAFF.

The CDR3 here is CASRPGQGIIGELFF. CDR3 in DNA: TGTGCCAGCAGACCGGGACAGGGGATAATCGGGGAGCTGTTTTTT. J is TRBJ2-2 and V is TRBV6-2 or TRBV6-3; 10 bases map to TRBD1. The germline V gene encodes CDR1 MNHEY and CDR2 SVGEGT. The CDR3 totals 15 residues. After removal of 6 bases from V and 7 bases from J, the junction contained 8 bases not matched to a gene.

This clonotype has a handful of counts. The V gene is TRBV13, the J gene TRBJ2-3; the D gene is possibly TRBD2 (6 bases). The CDR3 is made up of 14 amino acids. Germline CDR1 and CDR2: PRHDT and FYEKMQ (reference sequence). Trimming removed 5 bases from V and 4 bases from J, with 13 bases in between. The CDR3 sequence is CASSSREFPDTQYF. The CDR3 coding sequence is TGTGCCAGCAGCAGCCGGGAGTTCCCAGATACGCAGTATTTT.

The J gene is TRBJ2-7, the V gene TRBV5-5; D might be TRBD1 (6 bases). Germline values: CDR1 SGHKS, CDR2 YYEKEE (reference sequence). Deletions cut 4 bases from V and 7 bases from J, with 15 bases between. CDR3 length: 13 residues. CDR3 sequence: CASSGGQGPEQYF. CDR3 DNA: TGTGCCAGCAGCGGGGGTCAGGGGCCGGAGCAGTACTTC.

This clonotype has ten or more counts. This rearrangement joins TRBV6-4 to TRBJ2-1; weak D call: TRBD2 (5 bases). Per germline, CDR1 MRHNA and CDR2 SNTAGT. The CDR3 totals 13 residues. V lost 3 bases and J 7 bases, leaving 10 bases between the germline ends. The CDR3 nucleotides are TGTGCCAGCAGTGAAGCGGCCACGAATGAGCAGTTCTTC. Amino acids: CASSEAATNEQFF.

The chain couples TRBV6-1 to TRBJ1-2; 10 bases are shared with TRBD1. This CDR3 comprises 14 residues. Germline V CDR1 and CDR2: MNHNS, SASEGT. After removal of 6 bases from V and 5 bases from J, the junction contained 6 bases not matched to a gene. CDR3 region: CASREGQGPYGYTF. In nucleotides, the CDR3 is TGTGCCAGCAGGGAGGGACAGGGGCCTTATGGCTACACCTTC.

This chain uses TRBV5-1 with TRBJ2-5; the D is unclear. In germline, CDR1 is SGHRS, CDR2 YFSETQ. Trimming took off 1 base at V and 5 bases at J, with 12 bases between the two ends. CDR3 length: 14 residues. CDR3 amino acids: CASSLSHRLETQYF. The CDR3 DNA is TGCGCCAGCAGCTTGTCCCACAGATTGGAGACCCAGTACTTC.

This clonotype was counted only a few times. J is TRBJ1-4 and V is TRBV5-1; perhaps TRBD1 as D (6 bases). The ends were cut back, 2 bases at V and 8 bases at J, with 16 bases in the middle. From germline, CDR1 is SGHRS and CDR2 YFSETQ. The CDR3 length is 15 residues. The DNA for the CDR3 is TGCGCCAGCAGCTTAACGGGGGCCTCCGGGGAAAAACTGTTTTTT. This translates into CASSLTGASGEKLFF. Variable domain in full (rest from reference TRBV5-1 and TRBJ1-4): KAGVTQTPRYLIKTRGQQVTLSCSPISGHRSVSWYQQTPGQGLQFLFEYFSETQRNKGNFPGRFSGRQFSNSRSEMNVSTLELGDSALYLCASSLTGASGEKLFFGSGTQLSVL.